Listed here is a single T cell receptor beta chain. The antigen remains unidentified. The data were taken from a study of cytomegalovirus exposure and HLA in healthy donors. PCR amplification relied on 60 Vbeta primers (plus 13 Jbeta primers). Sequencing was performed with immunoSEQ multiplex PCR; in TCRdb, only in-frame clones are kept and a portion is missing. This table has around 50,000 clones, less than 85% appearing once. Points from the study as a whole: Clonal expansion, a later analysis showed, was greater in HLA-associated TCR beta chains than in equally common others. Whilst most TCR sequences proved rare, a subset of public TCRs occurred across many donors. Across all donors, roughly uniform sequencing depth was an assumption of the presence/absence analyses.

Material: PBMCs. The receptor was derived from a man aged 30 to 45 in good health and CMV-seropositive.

The CDR3, as DNA: TGTGCCAGCAGCCACGTCTCCAGGCAGGCCAATGGCTACACCTTC. Its translation: CASSHVSRQANGYTF. The chain uses TRBV7-2 and TRBJ1-2; D is uncertain. Germline V gives CDR1 SGHTA, CDR2 FQGNSA. The CDR3 spans 15 residues. Between the trimmed V and J ends, which lost 5 bases and 6 bases, there was a span of 19 bases.